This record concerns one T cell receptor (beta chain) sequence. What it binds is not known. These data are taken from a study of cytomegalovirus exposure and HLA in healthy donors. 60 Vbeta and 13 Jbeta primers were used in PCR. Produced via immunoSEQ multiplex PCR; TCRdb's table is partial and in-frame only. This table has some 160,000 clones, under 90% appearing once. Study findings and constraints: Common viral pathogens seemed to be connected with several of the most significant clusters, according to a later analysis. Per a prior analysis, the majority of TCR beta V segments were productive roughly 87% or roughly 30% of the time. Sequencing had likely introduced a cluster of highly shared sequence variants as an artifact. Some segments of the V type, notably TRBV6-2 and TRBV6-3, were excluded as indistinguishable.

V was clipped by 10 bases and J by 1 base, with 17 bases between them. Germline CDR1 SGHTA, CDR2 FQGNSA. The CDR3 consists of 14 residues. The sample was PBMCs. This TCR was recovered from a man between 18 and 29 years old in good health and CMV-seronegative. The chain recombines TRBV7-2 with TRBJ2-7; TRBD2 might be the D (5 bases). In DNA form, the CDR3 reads TGTGCCATACCGGTAGCGCCGGAATCCTACGAGCAGTACTTC. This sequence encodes CAIPVAPESYEQYF.